The 7 T cell receptor beta chains listed next were all sequenced from one sample in a study of OX40 agonist ivuxolimab in advanced cancers. Receptor libraries were prepared by the immunoSEQ multiplex PCR assay. TCRdb mirrors the immuneACCESS table, restricted to in-frame sequences. Some clones are absent from its copies; in checked studies, under half trace to an unresolved V gene, and the reason for the others is unknown. The sample table records over 35,000 clones; approximately 90% of these occur just once. The ten largest make up roughly 4.5% of the sample. Sequenced material: CD4+ or CD8+ T cells sorted from blood, taken in a trial of the OX40 agonist ivuxolimab. The receptor source for this set is an adult with an advanced solid tumor such as melanoma, head and neck, liver or kidney cancer.

This sequence joins TRBV5-4 and TRBJ2-1; D might be TRBD1 (6 bases). Trimming pared 0 bases from V and 7 bases from J, leaving 17 bases between. The germline CDR1 and CDR2 sequences are SGHNT and YYREEE (reference sequence). This CDR3 is built from 16 residues. The CDR3 region has the DNA TGTGCCAGCAGCTTGGGTGGGGGCAGGGGTTTTAATGAGCAGTTCTTC. Its protein product is CASSLGGGRGFNEQFF.

This CDR3 is CASSVGGPDQTQYF. DNA of the CDR3: TGTGCCAGCAGCGTAGGAGGTCCCGACCAGACCCAGTACTTC. The V gene is TRBV9, the J gene TRBJ2-5, with D unclear. Germline lookup yields CDR1 SGDLS and CDR2 YYNGEE. This CDR3 region has 14 residues. Trimming removed 0 bases from V and 6 bases from J, with 12 bases in between. The full variable domain, completed using reference TRBV9 and TRBJ2-5, is DSGVTQTPKHLITATGQRVTLRCSPRSGDLSVYWYQQSLDQGLQFLIQYYNGEERAKGNILERFSAQQFPDLHSELNLSSLELGDSALYFCASSVGGPDQTQYFGPGTRLLVL.

In this sample, this clone turned up once. The V and J genes are TRBV6-1 and TRBJ2-5; D not resolved. CDR1 and CDR2 from the germline V gene are MNHNS and SASEGT. The ends were cut back, 2 bases at V and 5 bases at J, with 6 bases in the middle. The length of the CDR3 is 12 residues. CDR3 nucleotide sequence: TGTGCCAGCAGTGAATTGGAGGAGACCCAGTACTTC. This translates into CASSELEETQYF.

The chain has TRBV19 and TRBJ2-5; the match to TRBD1 covers 8 bases. The germline V gene encodes CDR1 LNHDA and CDR2 SQIVND (reference sequence). CDR3 size: 15 residues. Losses at the gene ends were 4 bases for V and 0 bases for J; bases not matched to a gene: 4. The CDR3 reads CASSTLDRDQETQYF. For the CDR3, the DNA is TGTGCCAGTAGTACCCTGGACAGGGACCAAGAGACCCAGTACTTC.

This sequence joins TRBV28 and TRBJ2-3; D gene unclear. The CDR3 spans 13 residues. In germline, CDR1 is MDHEN, CDR2 SYDVKM. Between the trimmed V and J ends, which lost 10 bases and 0 bases, there was a span of 11 bases. CDR3 bases: TGTGCCATCCAACAACCGAGCACAGATACGCAGTATTTT. Protein sequence: CAIQQPSTDTQYF.

As concerns this clone: The germline gene is not matched at one end of the junction; a read error may be the cause. The V and J genes are TRBV6-6 and TRBJ1-3; D is possibly TRBD1 (5 bases). The CDR3 loop spans 10 amino acids. Germline V gene data show CDR1 as MNHNY and CDR2 as SVGAGI (reference sequence). CDR3 sequence reads: CASSGTGTSF. The CDR3 coding sequence is TGTGCCAGCAGTGGGACCGGGACCTCTTTT.

This clone was detected only once. V usage is TRBV19 and J usage is TRBJ2-1, with 7 bases identical to TRBD2. Per the germline V gene, CDR1 is LNHDA and CDR2 is SQIVND (reference sequence). Losses at the gene ends were 3 bases for V and 0 bases for J; bases not matched to a gene: 5. The length of the CDR3 is 16 residues. The CDR3 here is CASSILAVPSYNEQFF. In DNA, the CDR3 is TGTGCCAGTAGTATTCTAGCGGTACCCTCCTACAATGAGCAGTTCTTC.